The following is a TCR beta chain sequence with its context. The clone's antigen remains unknown. Qualities for individual bases were not recorded, and no much larger clone is one base off. This sample stems from a study of blood T cell repertoires in COVID-19 (dated by TCRdb to the early 2020s). With regard to the full study: Samples covering the acute and convalescent phases of COVID-19 were provided by collaborators in the United States, Italy and Spain. The material from the prospective study consisted of cDNA or gDNA derived from T cells, B-cell-depleted T cells, or PBMCs. Deeply sampled blood TCRbeta repertoires from subjects exposed to, actively infected with, or recovered from COVID-19 were included in the dataset. The repertoires were released in a freely available public database intended as a resource for research on the immune response to SARS-CoV-2. Samples were obtained from the ongoing ImmuneRACE study (first 160 participants) and from over a thousand subjects provided by 6 global collaborators. A de-identified subject ID, COVID-19 status, age in years and sex were almost always included in the sample metadata. Where available, HLA class I and class II types were obtained from metadata supplied by the sample provider rather than from assay-based typing. What the research found in general, with its limitations: The quantity of clinical and demographic metadata differed by source and by participant and was supplied without curation.

The germline V gene (reference sequence) provides CDR1 SEHNR and CDR2 FQNEAQ. Relative to germline, V is 1 base shorter and J is 1 base shorter, with 17 bases between their ends. The CDR3 has 17 amino acids, counting the end cysteine and phenylalanine. Only the CDR3 part of the read is kept: 51 bases, read in frame from the first base. TCRbeta CDR3 regions were amplified from genomic DNA using the immunoSEQ Assay, a bias-controlled multiplex PCR. Per the authors' processing: The number of nucleated cells in each sample was estimated from the amplification of reference gene primers within the assay. To quantify the absolute abundance of each unique TCRbeta CDR3 rearrangement, sequence reads were collapsed and filtered. For each sample, productive Simpson clonality was calculated as the square root of Simpson's diversity index over productive rearrangements. This is the immuneACCESS table as TCRdb keeps it, with only in-frame sequences that have V and J called. A part of the clones is gone; compared with another copy, unresolved V genes explain less than half, and the rest is unexplained. V and J calls and clone size are as listed in that table; D and trimming were resolved from the DNA. A total of 210,000 or so clones appear in this sample, 65% to 85% of them only once. 1.3% of the sample lies in the top ten.

At one collaborating source in Seattle, patients were enrolled during active infection and were followed longitudinally through the course of disease. The collaborating institutions used their own protocols to collect whole blood in K2EDTA tubes. For TCRbeta analysis, collaborators shipped samples in one of three forms: frozen whole blood, isolated PBMCs, or DNA extracted from either of those sample types. The rearrangement joined TRBV7-9 to TRBJ2-7; the D gene remains uncertain. The specimen was peripheral blood. The receptor was isolated from a woman aged 25 to 39 with COVID-19, enrolled during active disease. The CDR3 is CASSLDSVRRKSYEQYF. The DNA sequence is TGTGCCAGCAGCTTAGATTCTGTGAGGCGGAAGTCCTACGAGCAGTACTTC.